The clone carrying this T cell receptor beta chain has a handful of counts. What it binds is unknown. Subsequent to a culture period of roughly 11 days, CD4+ T cells were isolated. Documented for the person is a PCR-confirmed SARS-CoV-2 infection occurring between March and December 2020. All study participants received two doses of BNT162b2 or mRNA-1273 vaccine. This sample is drawn from a study of vaccination effects on CD4 cells after COVID-19. Background on the study: Post-vaccine specimens were collected at a median of 72 days following the second dose.

Study findings and constraints: Convalescent patients' post-vaccine spike repertoire was mostly distinct vaccine-induced clones. Clones of infection and vaccine origin contracted markedly late after vaccination.

The protocol was immunoSEQ multiplex PCR, while the TCRdb copy is restricted to in-frame clones and leaves out a portion. The table has roughly 35,000 clones, 75% seen once. After removal of 4 bases from V and 4 bases from J, the junction contained 4 bases not matched to a gene. The germline V gene has CDR1 LGHNA and CDR2 YNFKEQ. The CDR3 loop spans 14 amino acids. J is TRBJ1-1 and V is TRBV4-2; 9 bases are a match to TRBD1. This receptor was taken from a human donor who had a prior SARS-CoV-2 infection. The sample here was CD4+ T cells from PBMCs cultured without peptide, taken after COVID-19 vaccination. CDR3 residues: CASSLRQGVTEAFF. As DNA, the CDR3 is TGTGCCAGCAGCCTTCGACAGGGGGTCACTGAAGCTTTCTTT.